This paragraph covers one T cell receptor beta chain sequence. Recruitment covered about 25 US areas and drew participants whose ages spanned roughly 18 to 89 years. Which cohort a participant joined came from the clinical history participants gave. Profiling relied on immunoSEQ multiplex PCR, and the TCRdb table lists in-frame clones only, not all of them. The repertoire consists of 470,000 or so clones, with around nine tenths occurring once and the leading ten covering roughly 2%. The sample belongs to a study of blood T cell repertoires in COVID-19. Study-level background: Samples of COVID-19 (acute and convalescent) were obtained from the United States, Italy and Spain. PBMCs, B-cell-depleted T cells, or T cells were the source of the cDNA or gDNA that made up the material.

The V gene's germline CDR1 is SGHDN and CDR2 FVKESK. With 2 bases removed from V and 10 bases from J, the gap between germline ends came to 20 bases. The CDR3 sequence is 15 residues long. The chain couples TRBV14 to TRBJ1-2; D is unclear. The source of this sequence is a woman aged 18 to 35 with acute COVID-19. The sequenced material came from PBMCs or T cells enriched from blood (not recorded which). The CDR3 region has the DNA TGTGCCAGCAGCCAAAGATCGGGGTTCGAGAGGGACTACACCTTC. This encodes CASSQRSGFERDYTF.